This entry lists 7 T cell receptor beta chains sequenced from one sample in a study of blood T cell repertoires in COVID-19. Profiled with immunoSEQ multiplex PCR; TCRdb holds only in-frame clones, not every one. Altogether approximately 200,000 clones are present, roughly 86% being singletons, with the ten largest covering about 9.7%. Sequencing input: PBMCs or T cells enriched from blood (not recorded which). The source is a woman aged 25 to 39 who had recovered from COVID-19.

This chain uses TRBV5-4 with TRBJ1-1; tentatively, D is TRBD1 (5 bases). V was trimmed by 10 bases and J by 4 bases, leaving 20 bases between them. This CDR3 has 14 amino acids. Germline V CDR1 and CDR2: SGHNT, YYREEE (reference sequence). CDR3 nucleotides: TGTGCCTATTCTCGGGGGAGTGGTAGCACTGAAGCTTTCTTT. Translating gives CAYSRGSGSTEAFF.

The genes are TRBV21-1 and TRBJ2-7; TRBD2 was called by the table and not checked on the DNA. TRBV21-1 is designated a pseudogene. This CDR3 has 17 amino acids. The CDR3 DNA reads as TGTGCCAGCAGCAAAGCGGCGAGGGCGATTCGGGAAAGGAGTTCGTACTTC. It encodes CASSKAARAIRERSSYF.

The chain's CDR3 is CASSLSSGNYNEQFF. The DNA for the CDR3 is TGTGCCAGCAGTTTATCCAGCGGGAACTACAATGAGCAGTTCTTC. The chain has TRBV27 and TRBJ2-1; 7 bases align to TRBD2. V shed 0 bases and J 3 bases; nucleotides not matched to a gene: 2. CDR3 length: 15 amino acids. Germline V gene data show CDR1 as MNHEY and CDR2 as SMNVEV (reference sequence).

The rearrangement uses TRBV5-5 and TRBJ2-3; 10 bases match TRBD2. After removal of 4 bases from V and 2 bases from J, the junction contained 4 bases not matched to a gene. The germline CDR1 and CDR2 sequences are SGHKS and YYEKEE (reference sequence). CDR3 length: 15 residues. The DNA for the CDR3 is TGTGCCAGCAGCCTCGGACTAGCGGACACAGATACGCAGTATTTT. Its translation: CASSLGLADTDTQYF.

The chain joins TRBV7-9 to TRBJ2-5; 7 bases fit TRBD2. Per the germline V gene, CDR1 is SEHNR and CDR2 is FQNEAQ (reference sequence). This CDR3 contains 16 residues. Trimming took 1 base from V and 4 from J; bases not matched to a gene: 9. The CDR3 spells CASSLGYQGGRETQYF. The CDR3 DNA reads TGTGCCAGCAGCTTAGGGTACCAGGGAGGGAGAGAGACCCAGTACTTC.

The rearrangement uses TRBV7-3 and TRBJ1-1; 9 bases match TRBD1. This CDR3 spans 14 amino acids. V lost 5 bases, J lost 4 bases, and 5 bases stayed unmatched. CDR1 and CDR2 from the germline V gene are SGHTA and FQGTGA. The chain's CDR3 is CASSPGQGITEAFF. In nucleotides, the CDR3 is TGTGCCAGCAGCCCGGGACAGGGTATCACTGAAGCTTTCTTT.

J is TRBJ1-1 and V is TRBV7-9, with D possibly being TRBD1 (6 bases). V shed 6 bases and J shed 1 base, with 9 bases lying between them. The CDR3 is 13 residues long. Germline V CDR1 and CDR2: SEHNR, FQNEAQ (reference sequence). The CDR3 DNA sequence: TGTGCCAGCAGGGGGACATCGAACACTGAAGCTTTCTTT. This encodes CASRGTSNTEAFF. Filled out from reference TRBV7-9 and TRBJ1-1, the complete variable domain reads DTGVSQNPRHKITKRGQNVTFRCDPISEHNRLYWYRQTLGQGPEFLTYFQNEAQLEKSRLLSDRFSAERPKGSFSTLEIQRTEQGDSAMYLCASRGTSNTEAFFGQGTRLTVV.